The 2 T cell receptor beta chains in this list originate from one sample, sequenced in a study of human T cells and chemical hapten exposure. TCRdb recomputed calls from the RACE reads with MiXCR, one row per CDR3 protein. The sample consists of roughly 380,000 distinct CDR3 sequences, more than 4.5% of them appearing once. Stated time point: patch test 1, 2 weeks after DPC sensitization. Treatment indicated: therapeutic diphenylcyclopropenone sensitization with weekly scalp DPC. The input for sequencing was whole blood, taken in connection with sensitization to the hapten diphenylcyclopropenone (DPC). Receptors were obtained from a woman between 45 and 60 years old with alopecia areata. Some clones in this sample may be carry-over from other donors' samples.

This clonotype has ten or more counts. This chain connects TRBV5-1 to TRBJ1-1; TRBD1 might be the D (5 bases). This CDR3 is 15 amino acids long. Per the germline V gene, CDR1 is SGHRS and CDR2 is YFSETQ. Trimming took off 0 bases at V and 4 bases at J, with 13 bases between the two ends. CDR3 bases: TGCGCCAGCAGCTTGGTCGCGGGGGTGGGCACTGAAGCTTTCTTT. This codes for CASSLVAGVGTEAFF.

In this sample, this clonotype turned up many times. The chain combines TRBV5-6 with TRBJ1-2, with 12 bases lining up with TRBD1. J gave up 4 bases and V 4 bases, and 5 bases lay outside the gene matches. CDR3 length: 15 amino acids. CDR1 SGHDT and CDR2 YYEEEE come from the germline V gene. The chain's CDR3 is CASSEGQGAAYGYTF. As DNA, the CDR3 is TGTGCCAGCAGCGAGGGACAGGGGGCGGCCTATGGCTACACCTTC.